The rows below give T cell receptor beta chains drawn from one sample of a study of T cell responses to AZD1222 COVID-19 vaccine. Sequencing used immunoSEQ multiplex PCR; TCRdb keeps in-frame clones, though not all of them. The table lists about 140,000 clones, roughly 92% of them singletons. This material consisted of peripheral blood, taken on day 0 of AZD1222 vaccination. These receptors came from an adult in good health. The CDR3 runs from the conserved cysteine through the conserved F or W. The D gene is left open where the match is weak. Clone size is given for some rows only: seen once, a few or many times, or a class if the clone is expanded.

d_call: TRBD2
clone_size: NA
v_call: TRBV5-4
j_call: TRBJ2-2
cdr3_aa: CASSYGRGTGELFF
cdr3_nt: TGTGCCAGCAGCTACGGGAGGGGCACCGGGGAGCTGTTTTTT

d_call: TRBD2
clone_size: NA
v_call: TRBV28
j_call: TRBJ2-7
cdr3_aa: CASSLSRYSREAPYEQYF
cdr3_nt: TGTGCCAGCAGTTTATCCCGGTACTCGCGGGAGGCTCCCTACGAGCAGTACTTC

d_call: NA
clone_size: NA
v_call: TRBV19
j_call: TRBJ1-5
cdr3_aa: CASSTISGFPQHF
cdr3_nt: TGTGCCAGTAGTACCATATCAGGGTTTCCCCAGCATTTT

d_call: NA
clone_size: few
v_call: TRBV5-6
j_call: TRBJ1-2
cdr3_aa: CASSLYSIRNYGYTF
cdr3_nt: TGTGCCAGCAGCTTGTACAGCATACGCAACTATGGCTACACCTTC

d_call: NA
clone_size: NA
v_call: TRBV11-2
j_call: TRBJ2-1
cdr3_aa: CASSPGIEQFF
cdr3_nt: TGTGCCAGCTCCCCGGGGATTGAGCAGTTCTTC

d_call: TRBD1
clone_size: once
v_call: TRBV15
j_call: TRBJ1-1
cdr3_aa: CATSRTTGAGTEAFF
cdr3_nt: TGTGCCACCAGCAGAACGACAGGGGCGGGCACTGAAGCTTTCTTT

d_call: TRBD1
clone_size: NA
v_call: TRBV5-1
j_call: TRBJ2-1
cdr3_aa: CASRQGVRNEQFF
cdr3_nt: TGCGCCAGCAGACAGGGGGTTCGGAATGAGCAGTTCTTC

d_call: NA
clone_size: NA
v_call: TRBV7-5
j_call: TRBJ2-1
cdr3_aa: CVRSLAPEGGSSYNEQFF
cdr3_nt: TGTGTCAGAAGCTTAGCCCCTGAGGGCGGGAGCTCCTACAATGAGCAGTTCTTC

d_call: TRBD1
clone_size: NA
v_call: TRBV4-1
j_call: TRBJ1-1
cdr3_aa: CASSRGQGYTEAFF
cdr3_nt: TGCGCCAGCAGCCGGGGACAGGGTTACACTGAAGCTTTCTTT

d_call: NA
clone_size: many
v_call: TRBV9
j_call: TRBJ1-1
cdr3_aa: CASSVGRNTEAFF
cdr3_nt: TGTGCCAGCAGCGTAGGGAGGAACACTGAAGCTTTCTTT